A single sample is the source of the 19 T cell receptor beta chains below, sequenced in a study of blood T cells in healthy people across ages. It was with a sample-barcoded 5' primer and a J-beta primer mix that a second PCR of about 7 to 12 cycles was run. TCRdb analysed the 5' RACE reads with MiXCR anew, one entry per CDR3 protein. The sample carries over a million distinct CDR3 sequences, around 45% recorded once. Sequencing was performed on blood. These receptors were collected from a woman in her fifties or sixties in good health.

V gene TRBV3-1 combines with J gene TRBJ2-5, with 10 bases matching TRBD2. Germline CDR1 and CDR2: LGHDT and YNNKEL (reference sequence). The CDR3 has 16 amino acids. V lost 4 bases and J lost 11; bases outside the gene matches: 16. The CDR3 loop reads CASSREGLAGVGEQYF. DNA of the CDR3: TGTGCCAGCAGCCGTGAGGGGCTAGCGGGAGTTGGTGAGCAGTACTTC.

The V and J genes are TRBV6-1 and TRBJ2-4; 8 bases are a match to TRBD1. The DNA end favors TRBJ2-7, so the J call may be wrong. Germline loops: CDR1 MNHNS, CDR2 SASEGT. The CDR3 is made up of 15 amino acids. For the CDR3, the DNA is TGTGCCAGCAGTGAATGGACAGGGATCGGCTACGAGCAGTACTTC. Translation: CASSEWTGIGYEQYF.

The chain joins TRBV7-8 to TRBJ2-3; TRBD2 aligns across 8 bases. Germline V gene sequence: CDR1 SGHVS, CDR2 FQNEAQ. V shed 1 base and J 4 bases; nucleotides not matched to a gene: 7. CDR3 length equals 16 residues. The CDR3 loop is CASSLVRAGDADTQYF. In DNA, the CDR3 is TGTGCCAGCAGCTTAGTTCGAGCGGGAGACGCAGATACGCAGTATTTT.

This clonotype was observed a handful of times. CDR3 coding DNA: TGTGCCAGCAGCCGCCGGTGGGGGGATGAGCAGTTCTTC. Protein: CASSRRWGDEQFF. The chain employs TRBV7-2 and TRBJ2-1; tentatively, D is TRBD2 (6 bases). The CDR3 consists of 13 residues. V was pared by 5 bases and J by 8 bases, with 13 bases between. Germline assignment: CDR1 SGHTA and CDR2 FQGNSA.

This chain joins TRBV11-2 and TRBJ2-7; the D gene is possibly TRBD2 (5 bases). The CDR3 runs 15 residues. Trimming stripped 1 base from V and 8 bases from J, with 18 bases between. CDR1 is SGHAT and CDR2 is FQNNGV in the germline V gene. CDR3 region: CASSLVTLRGYKQYF. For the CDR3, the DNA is TGTGCCAGCAGCTTAGTAACCCTCAGAGGGTACAAGCAGTACTTC.

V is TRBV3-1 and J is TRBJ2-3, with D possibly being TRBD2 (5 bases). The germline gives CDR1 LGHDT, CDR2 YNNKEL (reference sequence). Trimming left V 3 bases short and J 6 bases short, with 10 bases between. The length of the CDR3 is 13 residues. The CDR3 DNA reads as TGTGCCAGCAGCCATCATCAGCGGGATACGCAGTATTTT. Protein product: CASSHHQRDTQYF.

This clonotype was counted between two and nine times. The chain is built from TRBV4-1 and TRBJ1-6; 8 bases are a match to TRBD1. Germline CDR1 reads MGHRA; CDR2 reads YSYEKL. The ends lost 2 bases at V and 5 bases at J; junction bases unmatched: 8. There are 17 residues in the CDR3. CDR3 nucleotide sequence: TGCGCCAGCAGCCAACTGGACAGGGCGGCTCATAATTCACCCCTCCACTTT. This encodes CASSQLDRAAHNSPLHF.

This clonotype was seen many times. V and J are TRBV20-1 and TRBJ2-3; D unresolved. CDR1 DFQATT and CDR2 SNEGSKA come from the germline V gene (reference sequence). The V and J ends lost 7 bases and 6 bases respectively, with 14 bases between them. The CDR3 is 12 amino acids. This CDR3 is CSVRGRWDTQYF. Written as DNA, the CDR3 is TGCAGTGTAAGAGGTAGATGGGATACGCAGTATTTT.

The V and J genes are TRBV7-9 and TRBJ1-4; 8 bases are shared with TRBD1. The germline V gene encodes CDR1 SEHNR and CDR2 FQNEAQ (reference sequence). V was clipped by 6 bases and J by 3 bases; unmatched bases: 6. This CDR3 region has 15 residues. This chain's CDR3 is CASRGQGAPNEKLFF. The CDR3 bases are TGTGCCAGCAGAGGCCAGGGGGCGCCTAATGAAAAACTGTTTTTT.

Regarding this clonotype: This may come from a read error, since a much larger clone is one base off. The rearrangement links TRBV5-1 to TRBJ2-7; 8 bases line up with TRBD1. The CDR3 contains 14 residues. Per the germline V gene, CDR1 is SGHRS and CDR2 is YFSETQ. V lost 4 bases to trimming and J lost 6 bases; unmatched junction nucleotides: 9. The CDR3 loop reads CASSTGTGTCEQYF. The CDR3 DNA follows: TGCGCCAGCAGCACCGGGACAGGCACCTGCGAGCAGTACTTC.

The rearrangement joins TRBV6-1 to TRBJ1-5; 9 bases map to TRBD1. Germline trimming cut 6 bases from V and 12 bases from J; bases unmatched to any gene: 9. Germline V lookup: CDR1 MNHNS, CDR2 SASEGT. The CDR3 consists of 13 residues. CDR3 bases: TGTGCCAGCAGCCCCGGCGGGGACAGGGACCAGCATTTT. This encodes CASSPGGDRDQHF.

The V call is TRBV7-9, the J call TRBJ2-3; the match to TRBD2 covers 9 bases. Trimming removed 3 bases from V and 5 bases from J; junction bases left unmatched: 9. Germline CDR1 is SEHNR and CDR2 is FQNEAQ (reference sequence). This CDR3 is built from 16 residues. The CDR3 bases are TGTGCCAGCAGCTTTCGCGGGAGGGCCAATTTAGATACGCAGTATTTT. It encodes CASSFRGRANLDTQYF.

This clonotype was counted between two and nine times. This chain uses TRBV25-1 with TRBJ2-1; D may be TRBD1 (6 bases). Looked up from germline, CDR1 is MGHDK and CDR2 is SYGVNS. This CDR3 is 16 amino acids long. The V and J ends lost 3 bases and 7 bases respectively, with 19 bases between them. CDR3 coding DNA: TGTGCCAGCAGTGACCATATGGCCAGGGGCGGGAATGAGCAGTTCTTC. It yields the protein CASSDHMARGGNEQFF.

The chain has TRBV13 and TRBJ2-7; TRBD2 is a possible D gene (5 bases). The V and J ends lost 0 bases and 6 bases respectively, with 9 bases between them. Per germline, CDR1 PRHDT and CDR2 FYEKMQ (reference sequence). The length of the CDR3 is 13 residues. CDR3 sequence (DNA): TGTGCCAGCAGCTTAGGGTCACGGGGCGAGCAGTACTTC. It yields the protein CASSLGSRGEQYF.

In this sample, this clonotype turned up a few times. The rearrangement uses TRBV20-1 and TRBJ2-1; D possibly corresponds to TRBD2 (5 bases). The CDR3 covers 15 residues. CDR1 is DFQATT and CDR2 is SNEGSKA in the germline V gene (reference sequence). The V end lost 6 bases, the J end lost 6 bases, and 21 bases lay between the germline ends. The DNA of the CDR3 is TGCAGTGCGGACGAGTACGGGAATGGCGGCAATGAGCAGTTCTTC. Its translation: CSADEYGNGGNEQFF.

The CDR3 reads CASSYAAGRGETQYF. The CDR3, as DNA: TGTGCCAGCAGTTACGCGGCAGGGAGGGGAGAGACCCAGTACTTC. This chain connects TRBV6-5 to TRBJ2-5, with 7 bases identical to TRBD2. This CDR3 has 15 residues. Per germline, CDR1 MNHEY and CDR2 SVGAGI. The V and J ends lost 2 bases and 4 bases, in that order; junction bases with no gene match: 7.

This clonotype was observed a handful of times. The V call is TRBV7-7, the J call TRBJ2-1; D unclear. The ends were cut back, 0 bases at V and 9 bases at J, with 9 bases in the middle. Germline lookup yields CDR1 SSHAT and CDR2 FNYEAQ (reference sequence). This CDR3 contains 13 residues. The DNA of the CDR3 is TGTGCCAGCAGCTTAGCGCAGTCATCTGAGCAGTTCTTC. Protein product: CASSLAQSSEQFF.

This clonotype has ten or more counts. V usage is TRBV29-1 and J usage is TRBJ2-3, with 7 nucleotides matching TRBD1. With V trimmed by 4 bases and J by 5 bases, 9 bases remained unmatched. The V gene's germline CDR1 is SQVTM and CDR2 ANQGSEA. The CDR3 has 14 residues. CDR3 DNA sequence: TGCAGCGTTGGCCCCCGTGACAGGGAAGATACGCAGTATTTT. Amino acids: CSVGPRDREDTQYF.

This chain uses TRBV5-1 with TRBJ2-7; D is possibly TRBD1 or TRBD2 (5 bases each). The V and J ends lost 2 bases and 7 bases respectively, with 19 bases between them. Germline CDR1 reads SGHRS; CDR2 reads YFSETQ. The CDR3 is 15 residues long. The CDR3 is CASSFGGGSYNEQYF. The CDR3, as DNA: TGCGCCAGCAGCTTTGGGGGTGGCTCCTACAATGAGCAGTACTTC.